The 29 T cell receptor beta chains given below trace back to one sample, sequenced in a study of T-cell memory formation after mild COVID-19. TCRdb ran MiXCR on the 5' RACE reads and lists one entry per CDR3 protein. The sample lists 140,000 or so distinct CDR3 sequences, 13% to 15% occurring once. Material for sequencing was PBMCs or a T cell subset sorted from them (not recorded which). Source of these receptors: an adult woman who had mild COVID-19 (a few samples of this study predate the infection). Cell type and time point are not known.

The genes are TRBV13 and TRBJ2-7, with D possibly matching TRBD2 (6 bases). Germline V lookup: CDR1 PRHDT, CDR2 FYEKMQ (reference sequence). V was shortened by 5 bases and J by 2 bases, with 19 bases between the two germline ends. The CDR3 totals 16 residues. The CDR3 protein is CASSPRGLSGAYEQYF. The CDR3 bases are TGTGCCAGCAGCCCTAGGGGACTCTCTGGGGCCTACGAGCAGTACTTC.

This sequence joins TRBV6-6 and TRBJ2-7, with D tentatively TRBD1 (6 bases). V lost 5 bases to trimming and J lost 0 bases, with 17 bases between them. This CDR3 has 16 residues. In germline, CDR1 is MNHNY, CDR2 SVGAGI (reference sequence). CDR3 nucleotide sequence: TGTGCCAGCAGTCGAGCCCAGGGGAACCCCTCCTACGAGCAGTACTTC. Amino acids: CASSRAQGNPSYEQYF.

This chain joins TRBV9 and TRBJ2-5, with D perhaps TRBD1 (6 bases). Germline values: CDR1 SGDLS, CDR2 YYNGEE. The CDR3 length is 14 residues. V was cut by 4 bases and J by 1 base, with 11 bases left in between. CDR3: CASSPEDSQETQYF. As DNA, the CDR3 is TGTGCCAGCAGCCCCGAGGACAGCCAAGAGACCCAGTACTTC.

On this clonotype itself: No conserved phenylalanine or tryptophan ends this CDR3, so it is likely a read error. This chain uses TRBV4-2 with TRBJ2-7; no firm D call. The CDR3 extends over 15 amino acids. Trimming removed 0 bases at V and 1 base at J, with 10 bases between. Looked up from germline, CDR1 is LGHNA and CDR2 is YNFKEQ. This CDR3 reads CASSQEGTPSYEQYL. The CDR3 DNA follows: TGTGCCAGCAGCCAAGAGGGAACGCCTTCCTACGAGCAGTACTTA.

The V gene is TRBV3-1, the J gene TRBJ2-3; 15 nucleotides line up with TRBD2. From germline, CDR1 is LGHDT and CDR2 YNNKEL (reference sequence). The J segment lost 5 bases and the V segment lost 2 bases, leaving 5 bases of the junction unmatched. This CDR3 contains 17 residues. The CDR3 reads CASSQPRTSGRGDTQYF. CDR3 in DNA: TGTGCCAGCAGCCAACCAAGGACTAGCGGGAGGGGAGATACGCAGTATTTT.

This clonotype was found a few times. The genes are TRBV24-1 and TRBJ2-3; D ambiguous. Germline V CDR1 and CDR2: KGHDR, SFDVKD. The CDR3 is 11 residues long. V lost 9 bases and J lost 5, with 8 bases in between. CDR3 sequence reads: CATSLGDTQYF. The CDR3 coding sequence is TGTGCCACCTCTCTCGGAGATACGCAGTATTTT.

The chain combines TRBV7-2 with TRBJ1-5; 9 positions agree with TRBD1. The length of the CDR3 is 15 residues. Unmatched junction bases numbered 6, after V lost 5 bases and J lost 4 bases. Germline lookup yields CDR1 SGHTA and CDR2 FQGNSA. The CDR3, as DNA: TGTGCCAGCAGCCCTGGGACAGGGCGAAATCAGCCCCAGCATTTT. Translated, it gives CASSPGTGRNQPQHF.

In DNA, the CDR3 is TGCAGCGTTGATGAGAAAGGGGGCCCGTTGAATGGCTACACCTTC. Translation: CSVDEKGGPLNGYTF. J is TRBJ1-2 and V is TRBV29-1, with 7 bases lining up with TRBD1. Germline lookup yields CDR1 SQVTM and CDR2 ANQGSEA. The CDR3 is 15 residues long. V was clipped by 3 bases and J by 6 bases; unmatched bases: 13.

The chain joins TRBV2 to TRBJ2-7; no definite D call. This CDR3 has 16 residues. Trimming took 5 bases from V and 3 from J, leaving 20 bases between them. CDR1 and CDR2 from the germline V gene are SNHLY and FYNNEI. The CDR3 nucleotides are TGTGCCAGCAGTCACGACGGGCCAGGATGGGACTACGAGCAGTACTTC. Translation: CASSHDGPGWDYEQYF.

This clonotype showed up just a few times. The chain joins TRBV5-1 to TRBJ2-7; tentative D call: TRBD2 (5 bases). The germline V gene encodes CDR1 SGHRS and CDR2 YFSETQ. V shed 4 bases and J shed 2 bases, with 25 bases lying between them. This CDR3 is 18 amino acids long. CDR3 DNA: TGCGCCAGCAGCCGCAATTTGGAGGACTCCACCACAACCTACGAGCAGTACTTC. It yields the protein CASSRNLEDSTTTYEQYF.

This clonotype was counted only a few times. The CDR3: CASSQDGQGSTEAFF. The CDR3 coding sequence is TGCGCCAGCAGCCAAGATGGGCAGGGGAGTACTGAAGCTTTCTTT. The chain recombines TRBV4-1 with TRBJ1-1; perhaps TRBD1 as D (6 bases). Per the germline V gene, CDR1 is MGHRA and CDR2 is YSYEKL. The V end lost 0 bases, the J end lost 5 bases, and 13 bases lay between the germline ends. The CDR3 contains 15 residues.

The gene calls are TRBV18 and TRBJ2-7; weak D call: TRBD2 (5 bases). The ends were cut back, 0 bases at V and 2 bases at J, with 5 bases in the middle. The CDR3 contains 13 residues. Per germline, CDR1 KGHSH and CDR2 LQKENI. This chain's CDR3 is CASSPPGAYEQYF. For the CDR3, the DNA is TGTGCCAGCTCACCACCCGGGGCCTACGAGCAGTACTTC.

This chain joins TRBV5-1 and TRBJ1-5; tentative D call: TRBD1 (5 bases). V was cut by 5 bases and J by 2 bases, with 14 bases left in between. Germline V lookup: CDR1 SGHRS, CDR2 YFSETQ. This CDR3 has 15 amino acids. DNA for the CDR3: TGCGCCAGCAGTCACGAGCCGGGGGGCAATCAGCCCCAGCATTTT. Amino acids: CASSHEPGGNQPQHF.

The table lists this clonotype with a few counts. This chain uses TRBV7-9 with TRBJ2-5; 7 bases line up with TRBD1. Germline loops: CDR1 SEHNR, CDR2 FQNEAQ (reference sequence). Trimming took 7 bases from V and 1 from J; bases not matched to a gene: 3. The CDR3 has 13 amino acids. Here the CDR3 reads CASTDRAQETQYF. For the CDR3, the DNA is TGTGCCAGCACCGACAGGGCCCAAGAGACCCAGTACTTC.

The chain combines TRBV4-2 with TRBJ2-2; D is uncertain. Germline CDR1 is LGHNA and CDR2 is YNFKEQ. CDR3 size: 17 residues. The V and J ends lost 0 bases and 1 base respectively, with 12 bases between them. CDR3 sequence (DNA): TGTGCCAGCAGCCAAGAAAGGGTAAAAGGGAACACCGGGGAGCTGTTTTTT. This sequence encodes CASSQERVKGNTGELFF.

The chain combines TRBV7-9 with TRBJ1-5, with D uncertain. This CDR3 comprises 14 residues. The V end lost 5 bases, the J end lost 0 bases, and 8 bases lay between the germline ends. CDR1 is SEHNR and CDR2 is FQNEAQ in the germline V gene (reference sequence). The CDR3 loop is CASSNIDSNQPQHF. The CDR3 DNA reads TGTGCCAGCAGCAACATAGATAGCAATCAGCCCCAGCATTTT.

This clonotype came up a few times. The chain uses TRBV3-1 and TRBJ2-3, with 8 bases lining up with TRBD2. The CDR3 loop spans 16 amino acids. V lost 4 bases and J lost 5; bases outside the gene matches: 11. CDR1 is LGHDT and CDR2 is YNNKEL in the germline V gene (reference sequence). CDR3 DNA: TGTGCCAGCAGCCTAGGCCCAGGGACTAGAATAGATACGCAGTATTTT. It yields the protein CASSLGPGTRIDTQYF.

This clonotype appeared a few times. The rearrangement links TRBV14 to TRBJ2-6, with D unclear. This CDR3 region has 16 residues. Germline values: CDR1 SGHDN, CDR2 FVKESK. Trimming took off 6 bases at V and 0 bases at J, with 12 bases between the two ends. Here the CDR3 DNA reads TGTGCCAGCAGTAGTAAGCACAACTCTGGGGCCAACGTCCTGACTTTC. It yields the protein CASSSKHNSGANVLTF.

This clonotype appeared a few times. The chain uses TRBV29-1 and TRBJ1-2; 7 bases are shared with TRBD1. The germline V gene has CDR1 SQVTM and CDR2 ANQGSEA. The CDR3 covers 14 residues. The ends lost 6 bases at V and 4 bases at J; junction bases unmatched: 11. CDR3 nucleotide sequence: TGCAGCGTCAAAACACGCGAGGGGGCCTATGGCTACACCTTC. This translates into CSVKTREGAYGYTF.

This chain connects TRBV12-3 or TRBV12-4 to TRBJ2-1, with 16 bases that match TRBD2. Germline trimming cut 6 bases from V and 3 bases from J; bases unmatched to any gene: 8. There are 18 residues in the CDR3. The CDR3 nucleotides read TGTGCCAGCAGCACGCTGGGACTAGCGGGAGGGGGCTACAATGAGCAGTTCTTC. Translation: CASSTLGLAGGGYNEQFF.

V is TRBV7-9 and J is TRBJ2-7; D perhaps matches TRBD1 (5 bases). This CDR3 region has 15 residues. The germline V and J ends were trimmed by 5 bases and 0 bases, with 14 bases remaining between them. Germline-derived CDR1 and CDR2 are SEHNR and FQNEAQ (reference sequence). CDR3 DNA sequence: TGTGCCAGCAGCCTCGACGACAGACTCTCCTACGAGCAGTACTTC. This translates into CASSLDDRLSYEQYF.

This clonotype was observed a handful of times. CDR3 protein: CASSQDFYSRWGNTEAFF. CDR3 sequence (DNA): TGCGCCAGCAGCCAAGATTTTTATTCGCGTTGGGGAAACACTGAAGCTTTCTTT. J is TRBJ1-1 and V is TRBV4-3; D not resolved. The CDR3 is 18 residues long. CDR1 LGHNA and CDR2 YSLEER come from the germline V gene. V lost 0 bases, J lost 2 bases, and 19 bases lay in between.

The chain couples TRBV4-3 to TRBJ2-1, with 9 bases lining up with TRBD2. The CDR3 totals 17 residues. CDR1 and CDR2 from the germline V gene are LGHNA and YSLEER. Trimming cost V 0 bases and J 6 bases; bases outside gene matches: 9. The CDR3 sequence: CASSQDTGGRAINEQFF. The DNA for the CDR3 is TGCGCCAGCAGCCAAGATACCGGCGGGAGGGCGATCAATGAGCAGTTCTTC.

This clonotype was seen repeatedly, ten times or more. The chain has TRBV7-9 and TRBJ2-1, with TRBD1 as a possible D gene (6 bases). Germline assignment: CDR1 SEHNR and CDR2 FQNEAQ (reference sequence). Trimming pared 4 bases from V and 4 bases from J, leaving 8 bases between. The CDR3 sequence is 13 residues long. The CDR3 loop is CASSSGQYNEQFF. The CDR3, as DNA: TGTGCCAGCAGCTCTGGACAGTACAATGAGCAGTTCTTC.

V usage is TRBV6-6 and J usage is TRBJ2-5; tentative D call: TRBD1 (6 bases). Germline assignment: CDR1 MNHNY and CDR2 SVGAGI (reference sequence). V was cut by 5 bases and J by 2 bases, with 18 bases left in between. The CDR3 consists of 16 residues. The CDR3 nucleotides read TGTGCCAGCAGTGGGCTGGGACAAGGAATACAAGAGACCCAGTACTTC. It specifies CASSGLGQGIQETQYF.

In this sample, this clonotype turned up a few times. The chain recombines TRBV12-3 or TRBV12-4 with TRBJ2-1; no definite D call. The CDR3 is made up of 13 amino acids. The V gene lost 7 bases and the J gene lost 4 bases, with 11 bases spanning the gap. The CDR3 DNA reads as TGTGCCAGCAAGCCCGCCGGGTACAATGAGCAGTTCTTC. This sequence encodes CASKPAGYNEQFF.

V is TRBV6-5 and J is TRBJ2-7, with D perhaps TRBD1 (6 bases). The V gene lost 6 bases and the J gene lost 5 bases, with 17 bases spanning the gap. The CDR3 has 14 amino acids. The germline CDR1 and CDR2 sequences are MNHEY and SVGAGI. The CDR3 loop reads CASSDRLLVDEQYF. In nucleotides, the CDR3 is TGTGCCAGCAGCGACAGGCTCCTTGTTGACGAGCAGTACTTC.

The gene calls are TRBV4-2 and TRBJ2-1; 9 nucleotides match TRBD2. V dropped 1 base and J dropped 9; count of bases not matched to a gene: 1. Looked up from germline, CDR1 is LGHNA and CDR2 is YNFKEQ. The CDR3 is 13 amino acids. The CDR3: CASSQVAGVEQFF. The CDR3, as DNA: TGTGCCAGCAGCCAAGTAGCGGGAGTTGAGCAGTTCTTC.

The chain is built from TRBV6-5 and TRBJ2-1; possible D gene TRBD2, 5 bases. Trimming cost V 0 bases and J 5 bases, with 17 bases left between them. The CDR3 is made up of 17 amino acids. Germline V lookup: CDR1 MNHEY, CDR2 SVGAGI. This chain's CDR3 is CASSYSSVSGGNNEQFF. CDR3 nucleotides: TGTGCCAGCAGTTACTCTTCCGTCAGCGGAGGAAACAATGAGCAGTTCTTC.